This T cell receptor beta chain was captured by sequencing in a study of T cell changes during pregnancy in multiple sclerosis. The table came from immunoSEQ multiplex PCR; TCRdb's copy has only in-frame clones and leaves some out. Here the sample spans tens of thousands of clones, 88% being singletons. This CDR3 is 20 amino acids long. The germline V gene encodes CDR1 MRHNA and CDR2 SNTAGT. V shed 0 bases, J shed 0 bases, and the junction held 17 bases outside the gene matches. The source is a female donor with multiple sclerosis, enrolled in a pregnancy study. The sample was peripheral blood, taken in the first trimester of pregnancy. V is TRBV6-4 and J is TRBJ2-7; 7 bases fit TRBD1. The CDR3 reads CASSDSTVPGQASHSYEQYF. DNA of the CDR3: TGTGCCAGCAGTGACTCCACCGTGCCAGGACAGGCATCCCACTCCTACGAGCAGTACTTC.